This note documents a single T cell receptor beta chain sequence. Antigen: not known. The PCR employed 60 Vbeta primers together with 13 Jbeta primers. Measured with immunoSEQ multiplex PCR; TCRdb has only the in-frame clones, and not every one. The sample yields fewer than 250,000 clones, roughly 80% seen once. Germline V CDR1 and CDR2: SGHAT, FQDESV (reference sequence). This CDR3 has 17 residues. V lost 2 bases and J lost 7; bases outside the gene matches: 11. This sample is part of a study of cytomegalovirus exposure and HLA in healthy donors. The study's findings and limits: Rare sequences made up most TCRs, while some public TCRs were found in many donors.

The sample was PBMCs. The source is a man aged 30 to 39 in good health and CMV-seronegative. V gene TRBV11-1 combines with J gene TRBJ1-6, with 7 bases that match TRBD1. The CDR3, as DNA: TGTGCCAGCAGCTTATATGGTGGGACAGCAGAGAATTCACCCCTCCACTTT. It translates to CASSLYGGTAENSPLHF.